This T cell receptor beta chain was retrieved from a study of blood T cell repertoires in COVID-19 (dated by TCRdb to the early 2020s). For the study in its entirety: The collaborator samples originated in the United States, Italy and Spain and spanned the acute and convalescent phases of COVID-19. The material from the prospective study consisted of cDNA or gDNA derived from T cells, B-cell-depleted T cells, or PBMCs. Deeply sampled blood TCRbeta repertoires from subjects exposed to, actively infected with, or recovered from COVID-19 were included in the dataset. The repertoires were released in a freely available public database intended as a resource for research on the immune response to SARS-CoV-2. The samples were drawn from two sources: the first 160 participants of the ongoing ImmuneRACE study, and 950 to 1,500 subjects contributed by 6 global collaborators. The sample metadata nearly always contained a de-identified subject ID, COVID-19 status, age in years and sex. Where available, HLA class I and class II types were obtained from metadata supplied by the sample provider rather than from assay-based typing. Overall study results and their limits: Clinical and demographic metadata were provided uncurated, with the amount varying by source and participant.

The immunoSEQ Assay, a bias-controlled multiplex PCR, was used to amplify TCRbeta CDR3 regions from genomic DNA. Per the authors' processing: Nucleated cell counts per sample were estimated from amplification of reference gene primers within the assay. Sequence reads were collapsed and filtered to measure the absolute abundance of every unique TCRbeta CDR3 rearrangement. For each sample, productive Simpson clonality was calculated as the square root of Simpson's diversity index across productive rearrangements. What TCRdb holds here is the immuneACCESS table cut down to in-frame rearrangements. Part of the clones is not present; checked against another copy, under half of the missing clones reflect an unresolved V gene, and the others are unexplained. The V and J calls and clone size are taken from that table; D and trimming were inferred from the DNA. The sample profile shows tens of thousands of clones; about 86% of them were found once. The ten largest clones add up to more than 0.95% of the sample.

In regard to this clone: The clone's antigen remains unknown. No much larger clonotype is one base removed from it; base qualities were not supplied.

Each collaborating institution followed its own protocols to collect whole blood in K2EDTA tubes. Collaborator samples were shipped for TCRbeta analysis as frozen whole blood, isolated PBMCs, or DNA extracted from either sample type. What was sequenced was peripheral blood. The TCR originated in a man between 35 and 55 years old with acute or convalescent COVID-19.

The nucleotides read TGTGCCAGCAGCCGTAGGACAGGCATAACCTATGGCTACACCTTC. It specifies CASSRRTGITYGYTF. The V and J genes are TRBV7-8 and TRBJ1-2; TRBD1 lines up with 7 middle nucleotides. Unmatched junction bases come to 10, with V trimmed by 5 bases and J by 4 bases. Measured from the cysteine to the phenylalanine, the CDR3 is 15 residues long. Of all the DNA, just the CDR3 is kept, 45 bases in frame from base 1. CDR1 and CDR2 were assigned from the germline V gene as SGHVS and FQNEAQ.